The following is a T cell receptor (beta chain) sequence with its context. TCRdb's table, derived via immunoSEQ multiplex PCR, lists solely in-frame clones and lacks some. The data contain roughly 70,000 clones, 85% of them seen just once; the ten biggest clones take up about a fifth. These data are taken from a study of T cell responses to AZD1222 COVID-19 vaccine. This CDR3 has 12 amino acids. Unmatched junction bases numbered 9, after V lost 5 bases and J lost 11 bases. The source is an adult in good health. The chain couples TRBV23-1 to TRBJ2-7, with 7 bases matching TRBD1. TRBV23-1 is an ORF; its function is uncertain. The sequenced sample was peripheral blood, obtained on day 0 of AZD1222 vaccination. CDR3 DNA sequence: TGCGCCAGCAGTGGACAGGCATCTTACGAGTACTTC. This encodes CASSGQASYEYF.